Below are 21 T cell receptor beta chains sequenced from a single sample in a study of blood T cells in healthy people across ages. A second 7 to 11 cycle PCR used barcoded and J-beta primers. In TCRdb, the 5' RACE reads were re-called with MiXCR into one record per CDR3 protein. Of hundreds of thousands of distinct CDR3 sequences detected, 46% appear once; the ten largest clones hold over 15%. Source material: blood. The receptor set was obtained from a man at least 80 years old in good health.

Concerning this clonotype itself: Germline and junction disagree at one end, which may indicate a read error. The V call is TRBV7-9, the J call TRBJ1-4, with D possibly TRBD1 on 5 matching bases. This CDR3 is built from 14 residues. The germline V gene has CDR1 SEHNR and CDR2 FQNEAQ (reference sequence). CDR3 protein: CASSPGSTNERLFF. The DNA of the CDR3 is TGTGCCAGCAGCCCAGGGTCAACTAATGAAAGACTGTTTTTT.

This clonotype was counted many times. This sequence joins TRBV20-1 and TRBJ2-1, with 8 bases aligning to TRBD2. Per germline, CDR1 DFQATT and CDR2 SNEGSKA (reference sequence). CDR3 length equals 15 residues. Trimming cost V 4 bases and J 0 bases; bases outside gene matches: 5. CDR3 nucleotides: TGCAGTGCTAAACTCACTAGCGGCTCCTACAATGAGCAGTTCTTC. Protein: CSAKLTSGSYNEQFF.

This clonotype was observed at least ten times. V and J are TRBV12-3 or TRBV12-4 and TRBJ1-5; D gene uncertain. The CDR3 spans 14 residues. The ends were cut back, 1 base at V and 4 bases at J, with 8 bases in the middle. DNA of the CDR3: TGTGCCAGCAGTTTAGGGCGGGGTAATCAGCCCCAGCATTTT. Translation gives CASSLGRGNQPQHF.

CDR3 region: CAISEPGQGEYF. As DNA, the CDR3 is TGTGCCATCAGTGAGCCGGGACAGGGGGAGTACTTC. The chain links TRBV10-3 to TRBJ2-7; 11 nucleotides match TRBD1. This CDR3 comprises 12 residues. Per the germline V gene, CDR1 is ENHRY and CDR2 is SYGVKD. Trimming cost V 2 bases and J 11 bases; bases outside gene matches: 2.

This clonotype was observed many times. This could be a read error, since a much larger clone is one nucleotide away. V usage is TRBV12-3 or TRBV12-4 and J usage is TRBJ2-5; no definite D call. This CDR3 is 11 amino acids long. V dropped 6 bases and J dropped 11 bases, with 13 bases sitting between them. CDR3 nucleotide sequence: TGTGCCAGCAGCCCTGGGTACCAGCAGTACTTC. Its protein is CASSPGYQQYF.

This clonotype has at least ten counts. In DNA, the CDR3 is TGTGCCAGCAGCTTCGGGACTAGCGGGAGGGCGGATACGCAGTATTTT. Residues: CASSFGTSGRADTQYF. The gene calls are TRBV11-3 and TRBJ2-3; TRBD2 matches at 16 bases. This CDR3 is built from 16 residues. The junction had 3 bases not matched to a gene; V was cut back by 3 bases and J by 6 bases. Germline V gene data show CDR1 as SGHNT and CDR2 as YENEEA. Combining the CDR3 with reference TRBV11-3 and TRBJ2-3 gives the whole variable domain EAGVVQSPRYKIIEKKQPVAFWCNPISGHNTLYWYLQNLGQGPELLIRYENEEAVDDSQLPKDRFSAERLKGVDSTLKIQPAELGDSAVYLCASSFGTSGRADTQYFGPGTRLTVL.

The CDR3 spells CASSPWRHRANEQFF. The CDR3 DNA is TGTGCCAGCAGTCCCTGGAGGCACCGAGCTAATGAGCAGTTCTTC. V is TRBV12-3 or TRBV12-4 and J is TRBJ2-1; TRBD2 is a possible D gene (5 bases). Trimming cost V 5 bases and J 7 bases, with 18 bases left between them. This CDR3 has 15 residues.

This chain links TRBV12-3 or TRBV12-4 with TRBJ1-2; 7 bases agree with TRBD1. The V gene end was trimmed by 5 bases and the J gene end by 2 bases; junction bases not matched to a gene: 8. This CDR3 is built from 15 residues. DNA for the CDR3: TGTGCCAGCAGTAGATCCCGGGACAGAAACTATGGCTACACCTTC. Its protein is CASSRSRDRNYGYTF.

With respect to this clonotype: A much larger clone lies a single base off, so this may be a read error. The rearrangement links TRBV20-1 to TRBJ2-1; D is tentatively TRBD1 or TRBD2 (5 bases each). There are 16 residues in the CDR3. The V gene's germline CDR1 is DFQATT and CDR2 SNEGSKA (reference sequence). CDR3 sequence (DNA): TGCAGTGCTAACGGCAGGGACCCAAGCTCCTACGATGAGCAGTTCTTC. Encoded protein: CSANGRDPSSYDEQFF.

CDR3 residues: CASSSWKIGAYNEQYF. The CDR3 nucleotides read TGTGCCAGCAGCTCCTGGAAAATCGGAGCCTACAATGAGCAGTACTTC. J is TRBJ2-5 and V is TRBV5-6; D is undetermined. With 3 bases removed from V and 11 bases from J, the gap between germline ends came to 26 bases. This CDR3 region has 16 residues. Germline values: CDR1 SGHDT, CDR2 YYEEEE.

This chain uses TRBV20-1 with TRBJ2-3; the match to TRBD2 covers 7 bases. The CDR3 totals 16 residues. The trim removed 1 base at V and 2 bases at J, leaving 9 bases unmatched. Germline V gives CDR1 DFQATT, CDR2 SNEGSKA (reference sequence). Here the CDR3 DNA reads TGCAGTGCTAGAGGGGGATGGGCGGGGGACACAGATACGCAGTATTTT. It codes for CSARGGWAGDTDTQYF.

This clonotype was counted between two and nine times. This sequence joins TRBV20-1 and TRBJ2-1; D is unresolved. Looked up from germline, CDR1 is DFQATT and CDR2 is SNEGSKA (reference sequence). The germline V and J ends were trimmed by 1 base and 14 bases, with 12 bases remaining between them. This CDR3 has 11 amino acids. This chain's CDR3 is CSARAYQIEFF. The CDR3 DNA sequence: TGCAGTGCTAGAGCTTATCAAATAGAGTTCTTC.

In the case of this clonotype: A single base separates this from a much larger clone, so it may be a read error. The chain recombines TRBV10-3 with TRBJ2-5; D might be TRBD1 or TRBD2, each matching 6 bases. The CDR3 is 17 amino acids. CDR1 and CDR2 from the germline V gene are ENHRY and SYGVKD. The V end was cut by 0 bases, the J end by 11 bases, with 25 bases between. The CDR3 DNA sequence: TGTGCCATCAGTGAGTCGAGCCGGGGGCAACCTTTCAATGAGCAGTACTTC. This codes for CAISESSRGQPFNEQYF.

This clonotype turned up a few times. CDR3 sequence reads: CASSPDPGHPAYEQYF. As DNA, the CDR3 is TGTGCCAGCAGTCCCGATCCGGGACATCCAGCCTACGAGCAGTACTTC. The rearrangement joins TRBV27 to TRBJ2-7, with a tentative D call TRBD1 (6 bases). Per germline, CDR1 MNHEY and CDR2 SMNVEV (reference sequence). Trimming stripped 5 bases from V and 2 bases from J, with 19 bases between. The CDR3 consists of 16 residues.

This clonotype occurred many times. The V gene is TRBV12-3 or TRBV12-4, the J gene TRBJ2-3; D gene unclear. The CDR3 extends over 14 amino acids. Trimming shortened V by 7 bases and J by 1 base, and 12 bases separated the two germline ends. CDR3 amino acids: CASNGLSGTDTQYF. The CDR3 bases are TGTGCCAGCAACGGGCTGAGTGGCACAGATACGCAGTATTTT.

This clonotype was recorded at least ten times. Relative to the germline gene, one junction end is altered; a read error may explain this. The CDR3 coding sequence is TGCGCCAGCAGCTTCGGCGGCAGACAAGAGACCCAGTACTTC. Its translation: CASSFGGRQETQYF. This chain uses TRBV7-2 with TRBJ2-5; D unresolved. Per the germline V gene, CDR1 is SGHTA and CDR2 is FQGNSA. This CDR3 spans 14 amino acids.

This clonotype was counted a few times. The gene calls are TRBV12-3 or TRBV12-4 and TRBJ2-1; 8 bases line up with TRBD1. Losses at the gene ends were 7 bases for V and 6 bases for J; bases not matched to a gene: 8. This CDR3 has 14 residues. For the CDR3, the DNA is TGTGCCAGCACCCTGGCAGGGGGCCGCAATGAGCAGTTCTTC. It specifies CASTLAGGRNEQFF.

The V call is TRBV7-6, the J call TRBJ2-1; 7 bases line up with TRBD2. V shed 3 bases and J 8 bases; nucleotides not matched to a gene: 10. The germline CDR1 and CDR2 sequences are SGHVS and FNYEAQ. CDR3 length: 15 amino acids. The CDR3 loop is CASSFATGTTDEQFF. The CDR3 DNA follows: TGTGCCAGCAGCTTTGCAACCGGGACTACGGATGAGCAGTTCTTC. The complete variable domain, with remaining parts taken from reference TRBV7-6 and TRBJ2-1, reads GAGVSQSPRYKVTKRGQDVALRCDPISGHVSLYWYRQALGQGPEFLTYFNYEAQQDKSGLPNDRFSAERPEGSISTLTIQRTEQRDSAMYRCASSFATGTTDEQFFGPGTRLTVL.

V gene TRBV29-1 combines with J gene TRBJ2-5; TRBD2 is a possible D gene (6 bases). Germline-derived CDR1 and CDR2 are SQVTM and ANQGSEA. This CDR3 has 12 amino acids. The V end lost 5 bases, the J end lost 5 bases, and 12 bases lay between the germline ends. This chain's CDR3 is CSVSRGSETQYF. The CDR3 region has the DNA TGCAGCGTTTCACGGGGGTCTGAGACCCAGTACTTC.

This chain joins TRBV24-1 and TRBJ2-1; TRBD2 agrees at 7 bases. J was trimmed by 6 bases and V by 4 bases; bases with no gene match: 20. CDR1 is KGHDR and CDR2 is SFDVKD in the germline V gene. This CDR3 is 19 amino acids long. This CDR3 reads CATSDRGWTSGSLVNEQFF. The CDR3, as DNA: TGTGCCACCAGTGACCGGGGGTGGACTAGTGGGAGCCTGGTCAATGAGCAGTTCTTC.

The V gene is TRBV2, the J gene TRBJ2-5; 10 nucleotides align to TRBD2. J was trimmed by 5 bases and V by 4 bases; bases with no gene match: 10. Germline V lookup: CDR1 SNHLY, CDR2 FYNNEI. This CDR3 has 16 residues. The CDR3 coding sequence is TGTGCCAGCAGTGGGGGACTAGCGCCACTCGGGGAGACCCAGTACTTC. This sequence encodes CASSGGLAPLGETQYF.